Below, one T cell receptor beta chain is given with its context. The antigen is not known. These data are taken from a study of Tregs in tolerant kidney transplant recipients. General study results and limits: Expanding Tregs on activated donor B cells appeared to best identify donor-specific TCRbeta clones.

Sequenced by immunoSEQ multiplex PCR; TCRdb stores in-frame clones only, minus some. This table holds tens of thousands of clones, about 90% found once. CD4+CD25+CD127- Tregs, CD4+CD25- non-Tregs, CD4 and CD8 cells were sorted. Before regulatory T cell sorting, thawed PBMCs rested overnight at 37°C in 200 IU/ml IL-2. The CDR3 loop spans 13 amino acids. Per the germline V gene, CDR1 is LNHDA and CDR2 is SQIVND (reference sequence). V lost 2 bases and J 7 bases, leaving 9 bases between the germline ends. The chain links TRBV19 to TRBJ2-1, with unresolved D. This receptor was taken from a human donor in good health. Sequencing input: Tregs from blood. The CDR3 coding sequence is TGTGCCAGTAGTATATCCAGACCAAATGAGCAGTTCTTC. Residues: CASSISRPNEQFF. The variable domain in full, with the rest retrieved from reference TRBV19 and TRBJ2-1, is DGGITQSPKYLFRKEGQNVTLSCEQNLNHDAMYWYRQDPGQGLRLIYYSQIVNDFQKGDIAEGYSVSREKKESFPLTVTSAQKNPTAFYLCASSISRPNEQFFGPGTRLTVL.